This T cell receptor (beta chain) was profiled in a study of cytomegalovirus exposure and HLA in healthy donors. The PCR had 60 Vbeta and 13 Jbeta primers. Generated by immunoSEQ multiplex PCR, the TCRdb table keeps only in-frame clones and is missing some. The sample has about 82,000 clones; 10% are singletons. Germline CDR1 is MNHEY and CDR2 is SVGAGI. V gave up 8 bases and J gave up 7 bases, with 20 bases separating them. This CDR3 is built from 14 residues. Sequencing was performed on PBMCs. V and J are TRBV6-5 and TRBJ1-2; unclear D gene. The TCR originated in a man aged 60 to 69 in good health and CMV-seropositive. CDR3 sequence (DNA): TGTGCCAGCGGCCAGTTGACCAGGAACCCTGGCTACACCTTC. Translation: CASGQLTRNPGYTF.